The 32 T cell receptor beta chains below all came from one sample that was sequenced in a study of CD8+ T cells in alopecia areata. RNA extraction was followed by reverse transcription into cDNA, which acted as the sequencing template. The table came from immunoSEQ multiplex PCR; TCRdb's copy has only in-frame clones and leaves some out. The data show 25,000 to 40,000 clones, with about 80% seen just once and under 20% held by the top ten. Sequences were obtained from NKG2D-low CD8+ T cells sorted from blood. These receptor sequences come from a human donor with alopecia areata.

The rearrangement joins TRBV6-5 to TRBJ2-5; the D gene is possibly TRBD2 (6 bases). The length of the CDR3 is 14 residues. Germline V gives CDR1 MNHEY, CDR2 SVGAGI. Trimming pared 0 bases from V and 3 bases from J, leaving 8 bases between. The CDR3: CASSYSWEEETQYF. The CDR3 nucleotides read TGTGCCAGCAGTTACTCGTGGGAGGAAGAGACCCAGTACTTC.

The CDR3 DNA sequence: TGCGCCAGCAGCCAAGACGGGAATGAGCAGTTCTTC. This encodes CASSQDGNEQFF. V and J are TRBV4-3 and TRBJ2-1, with D unresolved. Germline CDR1 reads LGHNA; CDR2 reads YSLEER. The CDR3 covers 12 residues. Trimming cost V 0 bases and J 7 bases, with 4 bases left between them.

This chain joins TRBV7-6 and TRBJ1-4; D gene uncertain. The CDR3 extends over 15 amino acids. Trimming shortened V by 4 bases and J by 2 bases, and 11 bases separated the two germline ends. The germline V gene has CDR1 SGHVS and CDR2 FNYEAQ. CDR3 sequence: CASSSTPGTNEKLFF. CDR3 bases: TGTGCCAGCAGCTCTACCCCGGGGACTAATGAAAAACTGTTTTTT.

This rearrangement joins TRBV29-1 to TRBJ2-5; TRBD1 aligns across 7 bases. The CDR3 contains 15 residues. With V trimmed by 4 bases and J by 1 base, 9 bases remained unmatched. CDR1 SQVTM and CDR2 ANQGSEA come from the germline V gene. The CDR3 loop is CSVVLATGFQETQYF. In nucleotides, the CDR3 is TGCAGCGTTGTCCTCGCGACAGGGTTCCAAGAGACCCAGTACTTC.

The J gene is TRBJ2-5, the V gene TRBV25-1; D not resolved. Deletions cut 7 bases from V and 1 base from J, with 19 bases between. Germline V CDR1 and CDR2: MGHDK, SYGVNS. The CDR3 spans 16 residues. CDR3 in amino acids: CASIESPSMGQETQYF. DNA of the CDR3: TGTGCCAGCATCGAATCTCCCTCGATGGGCCAAGAGACCCAGTACTTC.

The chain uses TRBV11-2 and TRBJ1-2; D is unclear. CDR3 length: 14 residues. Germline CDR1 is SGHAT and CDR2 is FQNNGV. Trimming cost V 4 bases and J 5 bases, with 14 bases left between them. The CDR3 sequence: CASSSKEGGYGYTF. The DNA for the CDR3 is TGTGCCAGCAGCTCAAAAGAAGGAGGATATGGCTACACCTTC.

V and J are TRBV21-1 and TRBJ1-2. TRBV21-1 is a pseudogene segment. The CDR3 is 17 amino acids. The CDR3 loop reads CASSNWDAKGGGYGYTF. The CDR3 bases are TGTGCCAGCAGCAACTGGGACGCCAAGGGGGGTGGCTATGGCTACACCTTC.

The CDR3 nucleotides are TGTGCCAGCAGCCAAAGGGCGGACGGCGGGTTCTATGGCTACACCTTC. It encodes CASSQRADGGFYGYTF. The rearrangement links TRBV16 to TRBJ1-2; no clear D gene. CDR3 size: 16 residues. The V end lost 2 bases, the J end lost 4 bases, and 17 bases lay between the germline ends. Germline V lookup: CDR1 KGHSY, CDR2 FQNENV.

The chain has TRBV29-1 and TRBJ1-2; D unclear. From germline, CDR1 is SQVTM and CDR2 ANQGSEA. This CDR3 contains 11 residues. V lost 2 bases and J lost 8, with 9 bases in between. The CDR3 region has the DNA TGCAGCGTTGAATCTATCTCGGGCTACACCTTC. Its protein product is CSVESISGYTF.

The CDR3, as DNA: TGCGCCAGCAGCCCCGAGACCGGGGAGACCCAGTACTTC. Its protein is CASSPETGETQYF. This chain links TRBV5-1 with TRBJ2-5; D gene uncertain. Trimming cost V 4 bases and J 5 bases, with 12 bases left between them. The germline gives CDR1 SGHRS, CDR2 YFSETQ. CDR3 size: 13 residues.

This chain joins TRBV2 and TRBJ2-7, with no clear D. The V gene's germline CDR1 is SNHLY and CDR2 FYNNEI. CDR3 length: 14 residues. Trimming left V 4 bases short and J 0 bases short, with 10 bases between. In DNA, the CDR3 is TGTGCCAGCAGTGTGGCGTCTAGCTCCTACGAGCAGTACTTC. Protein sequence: CASSVASSSYEQYF. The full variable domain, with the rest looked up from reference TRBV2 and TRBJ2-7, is EPEVTQTPSHQVTQMGQEVILRCVPISNHLYFYWYRQILGQKVEFLVSFYNNEISEKSEIFDDQFSVERPDGSNFTLKIRSTKLEDSAMYFCASSVASSSYEQYFGPGTRLTVT.

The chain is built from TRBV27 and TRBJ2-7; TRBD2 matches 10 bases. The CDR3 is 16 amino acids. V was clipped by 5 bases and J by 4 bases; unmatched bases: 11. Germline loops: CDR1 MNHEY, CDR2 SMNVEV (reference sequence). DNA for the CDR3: TGTGCCAGCAGTACTACTTCGGGACTAGCGACTTACGAGCAGTACTTC. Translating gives CASSTTSGLATYEQYF.

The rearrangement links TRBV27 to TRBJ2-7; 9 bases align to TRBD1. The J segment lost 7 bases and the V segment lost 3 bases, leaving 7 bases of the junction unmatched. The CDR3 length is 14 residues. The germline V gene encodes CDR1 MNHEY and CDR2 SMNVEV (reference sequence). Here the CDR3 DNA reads TGTGCCAGCAGTTTTGGGACAGGGCTGGGGGAGCAGTACTTC. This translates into CASSFGTGLGEQYF.

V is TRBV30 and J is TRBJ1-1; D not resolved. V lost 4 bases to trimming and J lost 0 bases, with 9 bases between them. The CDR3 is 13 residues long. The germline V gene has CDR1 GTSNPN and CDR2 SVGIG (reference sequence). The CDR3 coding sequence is TGTGCCTGGACCAAGGCGGTGAACACTGAAGCTTTCTTT. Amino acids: CAWTKAVNTEAFF.

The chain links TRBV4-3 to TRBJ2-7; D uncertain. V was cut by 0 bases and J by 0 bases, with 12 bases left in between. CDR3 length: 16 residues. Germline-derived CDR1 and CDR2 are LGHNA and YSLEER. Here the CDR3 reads CASSQDWQDPSYEQYF. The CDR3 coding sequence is TGCGCCAGCAGCCAAGATTGGCAGGACCCCTCCTACGAGCAGTACTTC.

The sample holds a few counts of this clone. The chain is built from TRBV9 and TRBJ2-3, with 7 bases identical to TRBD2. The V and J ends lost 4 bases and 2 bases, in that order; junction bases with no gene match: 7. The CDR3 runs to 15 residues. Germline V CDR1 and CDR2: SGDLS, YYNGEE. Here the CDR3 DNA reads TGTGCCAGCAGCCTGGGGACTACAAACACAGATACGCAGTATTTT. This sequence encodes CASSLGTTNTDTQYF.

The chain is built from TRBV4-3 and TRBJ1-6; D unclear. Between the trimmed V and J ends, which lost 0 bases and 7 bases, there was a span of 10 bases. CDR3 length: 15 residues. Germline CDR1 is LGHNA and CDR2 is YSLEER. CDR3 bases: TGCGCCAGCAGCCAAGAACGGTTACGGAATTCACCCCTCCACTTT. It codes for CASSQERLRNSPLHF.

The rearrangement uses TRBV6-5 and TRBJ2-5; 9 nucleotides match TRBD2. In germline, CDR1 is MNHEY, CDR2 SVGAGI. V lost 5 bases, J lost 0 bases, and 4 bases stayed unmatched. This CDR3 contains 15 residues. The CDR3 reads CASSTQRGDQETQYF. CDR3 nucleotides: TGTGCCAGCAGTACCCAGCGGGGGGACCAAGAGACCCAGTACTTC.

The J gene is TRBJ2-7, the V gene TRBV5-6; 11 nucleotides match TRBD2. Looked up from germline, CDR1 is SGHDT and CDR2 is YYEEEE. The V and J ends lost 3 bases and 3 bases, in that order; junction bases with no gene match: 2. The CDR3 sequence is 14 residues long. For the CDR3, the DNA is TGTGCCAGCAGCTCGGGACTAGCGGACTACGAGCAGTACTTC. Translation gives CASSSGLADYEQYF.

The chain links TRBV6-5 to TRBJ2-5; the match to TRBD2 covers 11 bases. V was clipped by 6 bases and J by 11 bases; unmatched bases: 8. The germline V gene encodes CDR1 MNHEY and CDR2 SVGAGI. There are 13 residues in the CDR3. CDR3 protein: CASSGVAGGPQYF. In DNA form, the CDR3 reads TGTGCCAGCAGCGGAGTAGCGGGGGGGCCACAGTACTTC.

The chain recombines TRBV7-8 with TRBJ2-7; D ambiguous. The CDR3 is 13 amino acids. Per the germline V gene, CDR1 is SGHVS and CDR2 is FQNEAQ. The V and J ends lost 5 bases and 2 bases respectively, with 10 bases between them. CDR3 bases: TGTGCCAGCAGCCCGACACTTACCTACGAGCAGTACTTC. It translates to CASSPTLTYEQYF.

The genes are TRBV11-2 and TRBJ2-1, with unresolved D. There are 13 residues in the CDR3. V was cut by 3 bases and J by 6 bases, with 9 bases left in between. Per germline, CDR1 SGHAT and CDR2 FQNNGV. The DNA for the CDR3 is TGTGCCAGCAGCTTCAGAAGCACCAATGAGCAGTTCTTC. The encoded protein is CASSFRSTNEQFF.

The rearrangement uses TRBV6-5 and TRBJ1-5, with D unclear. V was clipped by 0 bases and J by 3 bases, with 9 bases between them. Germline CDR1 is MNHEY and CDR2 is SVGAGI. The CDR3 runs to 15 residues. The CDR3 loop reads CASSYSSENNQPQHF. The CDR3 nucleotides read TGTGCCAGCAGTTACTCTTCGGAGAACAATCAGCCCCAGCATTTT.

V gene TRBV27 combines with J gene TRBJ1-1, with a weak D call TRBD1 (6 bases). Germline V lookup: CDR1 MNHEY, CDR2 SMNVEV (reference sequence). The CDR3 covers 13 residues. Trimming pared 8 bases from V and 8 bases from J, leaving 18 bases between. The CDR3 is CASGGTWGAEAFF. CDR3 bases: TGTGCCAGCGGAGGCACCTGGGGGGCCGAAGCTTTCTTT.

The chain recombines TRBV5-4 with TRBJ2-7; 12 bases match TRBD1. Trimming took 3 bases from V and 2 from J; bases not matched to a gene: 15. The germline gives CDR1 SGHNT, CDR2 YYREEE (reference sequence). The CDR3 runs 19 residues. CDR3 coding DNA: TGTGCCAGCAGCTGGGACCGGGACAGGGGGCCCAATACCGCCTACGAGCAGTACTTC. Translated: CASSWDRDRGPNTAYEQYF. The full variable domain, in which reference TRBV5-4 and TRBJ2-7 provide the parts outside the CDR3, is ETGVTQSPTHLIKTRGQQVTLRCSSQSGHNTVSWYQQALGQGPQFIFQYYREEENGRGNFPPRFSGLQFPNYSSELNVNALELDDSALYLCASSWDRDRGPNTAYEQYFGPGTRLTVT.

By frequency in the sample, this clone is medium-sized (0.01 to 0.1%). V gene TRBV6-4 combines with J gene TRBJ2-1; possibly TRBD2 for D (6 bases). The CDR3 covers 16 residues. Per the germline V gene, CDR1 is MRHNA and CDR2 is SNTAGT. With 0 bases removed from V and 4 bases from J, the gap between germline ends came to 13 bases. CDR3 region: CASSDSYSGGYNEQFF. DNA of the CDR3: TGTGCCAGCAGTGACTCCTACAGCGGAGGGTACAATGAGCAGTTCTTC.

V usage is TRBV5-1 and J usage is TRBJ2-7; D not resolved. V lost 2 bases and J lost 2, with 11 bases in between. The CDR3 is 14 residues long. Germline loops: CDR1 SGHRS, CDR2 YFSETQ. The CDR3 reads CASSLVSQAYEQYF. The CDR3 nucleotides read TGCGCCAGCAGCTTAGTGTCTCAAGCCTACGAGCAGTACTTC.

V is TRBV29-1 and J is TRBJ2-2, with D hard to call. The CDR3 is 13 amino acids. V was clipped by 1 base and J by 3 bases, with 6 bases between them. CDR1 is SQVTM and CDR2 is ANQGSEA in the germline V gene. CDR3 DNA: TGCAGCGTTGAAGGGTGGGACACCGGGGAGCTGTTTTTT. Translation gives CSVEGWDTGELFF.

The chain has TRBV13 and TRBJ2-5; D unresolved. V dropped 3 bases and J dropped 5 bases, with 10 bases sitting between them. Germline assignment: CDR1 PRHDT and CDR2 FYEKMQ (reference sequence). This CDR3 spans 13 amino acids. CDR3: CASSFEGSETQYF. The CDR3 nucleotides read TGTGCCAGCAGCTTCGAAGGATCGGAGACCCAGTACTTC.

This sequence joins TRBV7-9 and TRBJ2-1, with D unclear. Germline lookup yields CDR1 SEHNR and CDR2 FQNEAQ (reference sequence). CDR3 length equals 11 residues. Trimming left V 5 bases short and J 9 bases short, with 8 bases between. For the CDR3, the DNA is TGTGCCAGCAGCCAAAGGAGTGAGCAGTTCTTC. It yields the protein CASSQRSEQFF.

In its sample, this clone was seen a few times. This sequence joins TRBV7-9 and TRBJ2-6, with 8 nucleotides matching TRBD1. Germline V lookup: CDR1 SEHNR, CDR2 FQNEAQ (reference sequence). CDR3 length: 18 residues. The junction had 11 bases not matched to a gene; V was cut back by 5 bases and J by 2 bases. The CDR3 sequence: CASSTYQGAQTGANVLTF. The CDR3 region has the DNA TGTGCCAGCAGCACCTATCAGGGGGCGCAGACTGGGGCCAACGTCCTGACTTTC.

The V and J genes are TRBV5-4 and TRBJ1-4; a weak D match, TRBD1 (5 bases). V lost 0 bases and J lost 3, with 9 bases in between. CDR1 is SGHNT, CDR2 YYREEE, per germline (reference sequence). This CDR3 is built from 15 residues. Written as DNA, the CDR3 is TGTGCCAGCAGCTTGGGGACAAGCTCTAATGAAAAACTGTTTTTT. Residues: CASSLGTSSNEKLFF.